Below, one T cell receptor (beta chain) is given with its context. This may arise from a read error, as a much more abundant clone is one base away. The hyperthyroidism was newly diagnosed and had lasted under 2 months; the patients were aged 18 to 65. Investigators excluded patients with uncontrolled infection, other autoimmune disease, pregnancy or lactation. The source of the sample is a study of T cells in Graves' hyperthyroidism and ophthalmopathy. Trimming removed 4 bases from V and 2 bases from J; junction bases left unmatched: 4. The CDR3 consists of 14 residues. The V gene's germline CDR1 is ENHRY and CDR2 SYGVKD. It was RNA transcripts that yielded the amplified TCR beta CDR3 regions. Researchers ran a first-round RT-PCR on the TCR CDR3 using the HTBI primer set. TCRdb recomputed calls from the multiplex PCR reads with MiXCR, one row per CDR3 protein. The sample has hundreds of thousands of distinct CDR3 sequences, about two fifths seen once; the top ten hold 7.5% to 9.5%.

The chain links TRBV10-3 to TRBJ2-7, with 8 bases aligning to TRBD2. The receptor's source is a man between 18 and 29 years old with Graves' hyperthyroidism. What was sequenced was blood. CDR3 region: CAISVGRGTYEQYF. The CDR3 DNA follows: TGTGCCATCAGTGTCGGGAGGGGTACCTACGAGCAGTACTTC.